Presented here are 18 T cell receptor beta chains from one specimen sequenced in a study of blood T cell repertoires in COVID-19. Profiled with immunoSEQ multiplex PCR; TCRdb holds only in-frame clones, not every one. The repertoire has roughly 50,000 clones, around 90% of them found once; the top ten carry about 18%. Sequencing used peripheral blood. The receptors were sampled from a human donor in a cohort sampled during active COVID-19.

J is TRBJ2-5 and V is TRBV10-2; D is ambiguous. Germline CDR1 WSHSY, CDR2 SAAADI. The CDR3 has 13 amino acids. V lost 4 bases, J lost 5 bases, and 11 bases lay in between. CDR3 in amino acids: CASSGIARETQYF. The CDR3 DNA reads as TGCGCCAGCAGTGGGATAGCTCGGGAGACCCAGTACTTC.

The V gene is TRBV18, the J gene TRBJ2-3; 8 nucleotides match TRBD2. V was pared by 0 bases and J by 3 bases, with 8 bases of the junction left unmatched. The CDR3 has 17 residues. CDR1 is KGHSH, CDR2 LQKENI, per germline. This chain's CDR3 is CASSPPLGTSVTDTQYF. The CDR3 DNA follows: TGTGCCAGCTCACCACCTTTGGGGACTAGTGTTACAGATACGCAGTATTTT.

The rearrangement links TRBV4-3 to TRBJ2-3, with D perhaps matching TRBD2 (5 bases). Trimming removed 4 bases at V and 0 bases at J, with 8 bases between. Germline loops: CDR1 LGHNA, CDR2 YSLEER. The CDR3 runs to 14 residues. The CDR3 bases are TGCGCCAGCAGCCCCAGGAGGAGCACAGATACGCAGTATTTT. Protein sequence: CASSPRRSTDTQYF.

The J gene is TRBJ1-2, the V gene TRBV7-2; D is uncertain. The CDR3 runs 17 residues. Trimming stripped 5 bases from V and 8 bases from J, with 27 bases between. Germline values: CDR1 SGHTA, CDR2 FQGNSA. CDR3 nucleotides: TGTGCCAGCAGCGTTGACAATCCGCTAACTGCGGGTATAGGCTACACCTTC. Translating it yields CASSVDNPLTAGIGYTF.

Remarks on this clone: This specimen includes other DNA sequences encoding the same CDR3. The genes are TRBV20-1 and TRBJ1-5, with D perhaps TRBD1 (6 bases). The CDR3 loop spans 15 amino acids. Germline CDR1 and CDR2: DFQATT and SNEGSKA (reference sequence). V was clipped by 3 bases and J by 3 bases, with 15 bases between them. The CDR3 sequence: CSASVQGNPNQPQHF. CDR3 bases: TGCAGTGCTAGTGTCCAGGGGAACCCCAATCAGCCCCAGCATTTT.

This chain uses TRBV4-2 with TRBJ2-1; D uncertain. CDR1 LGHNA and CDR2 YNFKEQ come from the germline V gene. V was cut by 1 base and J by 0 bases, with 7 bases left in between. This CDR3 is built from 15 residues. The CDR3, as DNA: TGTGCCAGCAGCCAAGGGCAAAGCTCCTACAATGAGCAGTTCTTC. It yields the protein CASSQGQSSYNEQFF.

V and J are TRBV4-1 and TRBJ2-2, with 9 nucleotides matching TRBD1. CDR1 and CDR2 from the germline V gene are MGHRA and YSYEKL. With 0 bases clipped from V and 6 bases from J, the junction kept 11 bases outside the gene matches. The CDR3 runs to 18 residues. The DNA of the CDR3 is TGCGCCAGCAGCCAAGAGGTAGGGACAGGGCACTTTTCCGGGGAGCTGTTTTTT. This translates into CASSQEVGTGHFSGELFF.

This clone was seen only a few times. The V call is TRBV4-1, the J call TRBJ1-5; tentative D call: TRBD1 (6 bases). The CDR3 is 16 amino acids. Germline loops: CDR1 MGHRA, CDR2 YSYEKL. The V gene lost 1 base and the J gene lost 7 bases, with 17 bases spanning the gap. This CDR3 is CASSQGTGKGWQPQHF. CDR3 coding DNA: TGCGCCAGCAGCCAAGGAACAGGGAAGGGTTGGCAGCCCCAGCATTTT.

This rearrangement joins TRBV5-1 to TRBJ1-2, with a possible D match to TRBD1 (5 bases). Germline V gene data show CDR1 as SGHRS and CDR2 as YFSETQ. Trimming left V 2 bases short and J 6 bases short, with 11 bases between. CDR3 length equals 13 residues. CDR3: CASSFGSGNGYTF. The DNA of the CDR3 is TGCGCCAGCAGCTTTGGGTCAGGGAATGGCTACACCTTC.

CDR3 sequence: CSARSVREQFF. In DNA, the CDR3 is TGCAGTGCTAGATCTGTCCGGGAGCAGTTCTTC. V and J are TRBV20-1 and TRBJ2-1; D ambiguous. Trimming removed 2 bases from V and 10 bases from J, with 9 bases in between. Germline CDR1 and CDR2: DFQATT and SNEGSKA (reference sequence). This CDR3 has 11 amino acids.

The rearrangement uses TRBV6-2 or TRBV6-3 and TRBJ2-3; D ambiguous. The CDR3 runs to 16 residues. Trimming removed 5 bases from V and 0 bases from J, with 15 bases in between. Germline V CDR1 and CDR2: MNHEY, SVGEGT. The CDR3 spells CASSPRRPTSTDTQYF. CDR3 sequence (DNA): TGTGCCAGCAGTCCCCGACGGCCGACTAGCACAGATACGCAGTATTTT.

The gene calls are TRBV12-3 or TRBV12-4 and TRBJ2-7; D unresolved. The CDR3 sequence is 12 residues long. Trimming removed 7 bases from V and 1 base from J, with 8 bases in between. CDR3 region: CASTNRSYEQYF. The DNA for the CDR3 is TGTGCCAGCACCAATCGGTCCTACGAGCAGTACTTC.

This sequence joins TRBV7-9 and TRBJ2-3; a possible D gene is TRBD2 (6 bases). The V gene's germline CDR1 is SEHNR and CDR2 FQNEAQ (reference sequence). V gave up 5 bases and J gave up 4 bases, with 13 bases separating them. This CDR3 has 14 amino acids. CDR3 protein: CASSLTGGPDTQYF. Written as DNA, the CDR3 is TGTGCCAGCAGCCTGACCGGGGGACCAGATACGCAGTATTTT. Drawing the rest from reference TRBV7-9 and TRBJ2-3, the complete variable domain is DTGVSQNPRHKITKRGQNVTFRCDPISEHNRLYWYRQTLGQGPEFLTYFQNEAQLEKSRLLSDRFSAERPKGSFSTLEIQRTEQGDSAMYLCASSLTGGPDTQYFGPGTRLTVL.

The chain is built from TRBV15 and TRBJ2-5, with 7 bases identical to TRBD2. The germline gives CDR1 LNHNV, CDR2 YYDKDF (reference sequence). The trim removed 4 bases at V and 3 bases at J, leaving 8 bases unmatched. The CDR3 sequence is 15 residues long. The DNA for the CDR3 is TGTGCCACCAGCATGCAAGGACTAGAAAAAGAGACCCAGTACTTC. The encoded protein is CATSMQGLEKETQYF.

The gene calls are TRBV11-2 and TRBJ1-1, with no clear D. V lost 1 base to trimming and J lost 1 base, with 7 bases between them. The germline gives CDR1 SGHAT, CDR2 FQNNGV. The CDR3 spans 14 residues. CDR3 protein: CASSLVRGNTEAFF. The CDR3 nucleotides read TGTGCCAGCAGCTTAGTTCGGGGGAACACTGAAGCTTTCTTT.

This clone was seen only once. The V call is TRBV29-1, the J call TRBJ1-4, with unresolved D. Trimming took 4 bases from V and 7 from J, leaving 13 bases between them. The length of the CDR3 is 13 residues. Germline V CDR1 and CDR2: SQVTM, ANQGSEA. The CDR3 here is CSVVSGTSEKLFF. The CDR3 DNA reads as TGCAGCGTTGTCTCGGGTACCTCTGAAAAACTGTTTTTT.

This chain uses TRBV30 with TRBJ1-1; 8 nucleotides agree with TRBD1. In germline, CDR1 is GTSNPN, CDR2 SVGIG (reference sequence). This CDR3 is 13 amino acids long. V trimming: 2 bases; J trimming: 11 bases; junction bases outside the gene matches: 10. The CDR3 spells CAWSWDRNSRAFF. DNA of the CDR3: TGTGCCTGGAGTTGGGACAGGAACTCACGTGCTTTCTTT.

The V gene is TRBV2, the J gene TRBJ2-6; weak D call: TRBD2 (5 bases). From germline, CDR1 is SNHLY and CDR2 FYNNEI. Deletions cut 2 bases from V and 4 bases from J, with 15 bases between. The CDR3 loop spans 17 amino acids. The CDR3 region has the DNA TGTGCCAGCAGTGAATCTCGGACTCTGTCCGGGGCCAACGTCCTGACTTTC. Translated, it gives CASSESRTLSGANVLTF.